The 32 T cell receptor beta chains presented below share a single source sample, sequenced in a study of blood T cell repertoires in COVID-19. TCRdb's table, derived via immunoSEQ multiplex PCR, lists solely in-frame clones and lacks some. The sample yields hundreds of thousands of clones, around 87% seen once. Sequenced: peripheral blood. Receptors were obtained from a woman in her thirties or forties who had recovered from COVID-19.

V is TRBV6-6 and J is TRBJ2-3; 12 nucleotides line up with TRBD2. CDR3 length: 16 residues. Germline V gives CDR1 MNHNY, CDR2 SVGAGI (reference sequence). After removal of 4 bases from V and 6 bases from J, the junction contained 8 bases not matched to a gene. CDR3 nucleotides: TGTGCCAGCAGTTCCCCTAGCGGGGGGGGCCCCGATACGCAGTATTTT. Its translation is CASSSPSGGGPDTQYF.

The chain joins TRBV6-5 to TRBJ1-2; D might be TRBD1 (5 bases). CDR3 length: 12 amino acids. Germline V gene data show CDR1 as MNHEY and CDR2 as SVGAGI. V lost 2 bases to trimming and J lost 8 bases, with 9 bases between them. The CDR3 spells CASSYRGRGYTF. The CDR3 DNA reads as TGTGCCAGCAGTTACAGGGGTAGGGGCTACACCTTC.

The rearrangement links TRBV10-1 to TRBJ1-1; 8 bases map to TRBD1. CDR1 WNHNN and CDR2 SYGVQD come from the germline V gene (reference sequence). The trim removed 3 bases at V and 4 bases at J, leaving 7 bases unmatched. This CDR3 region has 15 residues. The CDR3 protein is CASSDRTGRGTEAFF. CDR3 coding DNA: TGCGCCAGCAGTGATAGGACAGGGCGAGGCACTGAAGCTTTCTTT.

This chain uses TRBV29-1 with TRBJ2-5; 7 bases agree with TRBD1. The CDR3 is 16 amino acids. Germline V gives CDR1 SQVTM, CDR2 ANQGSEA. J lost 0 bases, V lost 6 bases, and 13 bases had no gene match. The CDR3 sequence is CSVKWSRTGYQETQYF. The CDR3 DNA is TGCAGCGTGAAATGGTCTCGGACAGGCTACCAAGAGACCCAGTACTTC.

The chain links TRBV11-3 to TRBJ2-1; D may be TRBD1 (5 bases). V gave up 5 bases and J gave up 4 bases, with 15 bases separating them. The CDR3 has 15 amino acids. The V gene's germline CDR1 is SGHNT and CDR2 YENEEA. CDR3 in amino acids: CASSITAGFYNEQFF. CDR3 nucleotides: TGTGCCAGCAGCATAACGGCAGGGTTTTACAATGAGCAGTTCTTC.

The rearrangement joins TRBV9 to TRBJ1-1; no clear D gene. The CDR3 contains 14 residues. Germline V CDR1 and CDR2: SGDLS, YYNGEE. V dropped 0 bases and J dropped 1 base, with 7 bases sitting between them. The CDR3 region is CASSVVQANTEAFF. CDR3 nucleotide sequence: TGTGCCAGCAGCGTAGTCCAAGCGAACACTGAAGCTTTCTTT.

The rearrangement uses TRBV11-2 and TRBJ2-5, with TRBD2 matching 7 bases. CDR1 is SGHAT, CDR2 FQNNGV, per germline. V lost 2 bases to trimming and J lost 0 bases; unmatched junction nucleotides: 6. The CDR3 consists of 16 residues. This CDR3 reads CASSLTLAAYQETQYF. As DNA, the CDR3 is TGTGCCAGCAGCTTAACGCTAGCGGCGTACCAAGAGACCCAGTACTTC.

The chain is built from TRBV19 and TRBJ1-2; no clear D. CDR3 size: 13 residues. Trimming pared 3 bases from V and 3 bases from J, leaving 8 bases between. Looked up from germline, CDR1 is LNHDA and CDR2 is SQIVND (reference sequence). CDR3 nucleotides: TGTGCCAGTAGTATCGAGGGCTACTATGGCTACACCTTC. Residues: CASSIEGYYGYTF.

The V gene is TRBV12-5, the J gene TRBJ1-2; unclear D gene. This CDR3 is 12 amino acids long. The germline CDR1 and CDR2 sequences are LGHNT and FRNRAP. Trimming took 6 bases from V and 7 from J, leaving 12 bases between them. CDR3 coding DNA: TGTGCTAGTGGGTCTCTAGGTCGTGGCTACACCTTC. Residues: CASGSLGRGYTF.

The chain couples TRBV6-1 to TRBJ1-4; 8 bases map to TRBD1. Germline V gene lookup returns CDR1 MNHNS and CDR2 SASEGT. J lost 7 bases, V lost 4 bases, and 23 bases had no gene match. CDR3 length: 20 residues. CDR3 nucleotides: TGTGCCAGCAGTGCCTCCGGGTTCGGGACAGGTTGGTCGCCGGGTGAAAAACTGTTTTTT. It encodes CASSASGFGTGWSPGEKLFF.

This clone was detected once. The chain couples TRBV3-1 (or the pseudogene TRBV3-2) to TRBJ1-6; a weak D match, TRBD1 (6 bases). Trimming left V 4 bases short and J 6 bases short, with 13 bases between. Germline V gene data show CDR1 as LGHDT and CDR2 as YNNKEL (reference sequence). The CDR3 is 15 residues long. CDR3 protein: CASSRDRYLNSPLHF. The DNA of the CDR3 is TGTGCCAGCAGCCGCGACAGGTATCTTAATTCACCCCTCCACTTT.

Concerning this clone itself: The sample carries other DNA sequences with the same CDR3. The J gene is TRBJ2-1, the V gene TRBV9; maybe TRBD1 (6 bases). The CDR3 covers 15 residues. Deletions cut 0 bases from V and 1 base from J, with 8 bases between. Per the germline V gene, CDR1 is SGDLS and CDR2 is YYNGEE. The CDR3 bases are TGTGCCAGCAGCGTAGGAACAGGGTCCTACAATGAGCAGTTCTTC. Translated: CASSVGTGSYNEQFF.

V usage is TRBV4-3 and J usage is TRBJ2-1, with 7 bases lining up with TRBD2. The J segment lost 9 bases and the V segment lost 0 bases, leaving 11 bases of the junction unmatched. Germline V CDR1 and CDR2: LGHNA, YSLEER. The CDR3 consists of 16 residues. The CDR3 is CASSQDRGGYHIEQFF. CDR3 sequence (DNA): TGCGCCAGCAGCCAAGATCGCGGGGGATACCACATTGAGCAGTTCTTC.

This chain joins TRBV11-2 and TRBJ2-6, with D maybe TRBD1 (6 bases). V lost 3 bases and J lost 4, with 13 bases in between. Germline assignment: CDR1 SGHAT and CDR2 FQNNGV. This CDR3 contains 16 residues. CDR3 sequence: CASSFGQSKGANVLTF. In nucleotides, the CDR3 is TGTGCCAGCAGCTTTGGACAGTCTAAAGGGGCCAACGTCCTGACTTTC. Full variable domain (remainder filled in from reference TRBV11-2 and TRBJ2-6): EAGVAQSPRYKIIEKRQSVAFWCNPISGHATLYWYQQILGQGPKLLIQFQNNGVVDDSQLPKDRFSAERLKGVDSTLKIQPAKLEDSAVYLCASSFGQSKGANVLTFGAGSRLTVL.

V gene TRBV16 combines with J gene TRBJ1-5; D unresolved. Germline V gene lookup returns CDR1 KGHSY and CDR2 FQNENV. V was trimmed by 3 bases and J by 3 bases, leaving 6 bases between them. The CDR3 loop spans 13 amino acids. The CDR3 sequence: CASSQQANQPQHF. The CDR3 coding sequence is TGTGCCAGCAGCCAGCAAGCCAATCAGCCCCAGCATTTT.

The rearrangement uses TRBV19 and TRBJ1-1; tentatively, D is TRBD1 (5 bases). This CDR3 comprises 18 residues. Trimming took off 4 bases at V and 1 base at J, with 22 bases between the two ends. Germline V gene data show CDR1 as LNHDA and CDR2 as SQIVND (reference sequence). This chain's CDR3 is CASSTAGRGRARNTEAFF. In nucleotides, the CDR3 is TGTGCCAGTAGTACAGCGGGGAGGGGCAGGGCAAGGAACACTGAAGCTTTCTTT.

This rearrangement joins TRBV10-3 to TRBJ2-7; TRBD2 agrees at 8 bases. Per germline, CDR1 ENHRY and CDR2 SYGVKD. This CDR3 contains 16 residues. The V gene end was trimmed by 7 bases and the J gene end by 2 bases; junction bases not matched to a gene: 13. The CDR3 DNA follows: TGTGCCATCACTTCCGTGGGTAGCGGGGAAACCTACGAGCAGTACTTC. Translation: CAITSVGSGETYEQYF.

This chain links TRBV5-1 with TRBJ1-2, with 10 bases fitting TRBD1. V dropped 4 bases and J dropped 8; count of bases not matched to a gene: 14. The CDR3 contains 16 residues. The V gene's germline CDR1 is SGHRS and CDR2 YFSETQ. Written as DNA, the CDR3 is TGCGCCAGCAGCCTCGCCGGGACAGGGGCCCGACCGGGCTACACCTTC. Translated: CASSLAGTGARPGYTF.

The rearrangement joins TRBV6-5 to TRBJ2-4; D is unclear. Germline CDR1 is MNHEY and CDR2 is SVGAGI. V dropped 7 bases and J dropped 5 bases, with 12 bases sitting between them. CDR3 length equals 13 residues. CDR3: CASTLHPENIQYF. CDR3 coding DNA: TGTGCCAGCACCCTCCACCCAGAAAACATTCAGTACTTC.

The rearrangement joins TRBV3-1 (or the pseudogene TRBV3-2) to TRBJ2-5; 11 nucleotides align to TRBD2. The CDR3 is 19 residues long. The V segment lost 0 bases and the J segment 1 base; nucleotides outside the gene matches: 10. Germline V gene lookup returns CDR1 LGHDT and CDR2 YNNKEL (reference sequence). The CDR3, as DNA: TGTGCCAGCAGCCAAGATTTGAGACTAGCGGGGCAAATCCAAGAGACCCAGTACTTC. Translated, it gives CASSQDLRLAGQIQETQYF.

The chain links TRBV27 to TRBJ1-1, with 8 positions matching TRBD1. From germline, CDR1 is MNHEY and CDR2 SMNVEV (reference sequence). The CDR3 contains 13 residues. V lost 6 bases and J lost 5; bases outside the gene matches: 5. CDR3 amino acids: CASRLQGGTEAFF. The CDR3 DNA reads TGTGCCAGCAGACTACAGGGGGGAACTGAAGCTTTCTTT.

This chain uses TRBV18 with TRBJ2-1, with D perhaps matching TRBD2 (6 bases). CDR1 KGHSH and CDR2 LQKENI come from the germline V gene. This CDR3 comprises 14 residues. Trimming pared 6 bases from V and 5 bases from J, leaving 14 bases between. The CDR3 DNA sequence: TGTGCCAGCTCGGCTTGGGGGGTGAACAATGAGCAGTTCTTC. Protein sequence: CASSAWGVNNEQFF.

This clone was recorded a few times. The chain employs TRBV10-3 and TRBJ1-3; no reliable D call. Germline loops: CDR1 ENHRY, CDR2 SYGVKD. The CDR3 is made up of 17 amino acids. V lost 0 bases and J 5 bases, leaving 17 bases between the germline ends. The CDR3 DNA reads TGTGCCATCAGTGAGTCGGGTTCATGGAGCCGCAGAAACACCATATATTTT. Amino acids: CAISESGSWSRRNTIYF.

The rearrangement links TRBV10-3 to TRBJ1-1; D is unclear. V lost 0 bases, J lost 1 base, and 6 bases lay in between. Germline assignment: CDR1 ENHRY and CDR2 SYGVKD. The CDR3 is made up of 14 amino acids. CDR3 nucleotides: TGTGCCATCAGTGAGTCCAATAGGAACACTGAAGCTTTCTTT. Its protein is CAISESNRNTEAFF.

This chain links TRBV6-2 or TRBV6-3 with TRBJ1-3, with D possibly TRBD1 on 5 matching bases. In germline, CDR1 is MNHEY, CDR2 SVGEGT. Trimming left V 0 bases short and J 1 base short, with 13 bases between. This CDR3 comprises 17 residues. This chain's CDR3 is CASSYSQGWISGNTIYF. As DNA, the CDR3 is TGTGCCAGCAGTTACTCCCAGGGATGGATTTCTGGAAACACCATATATTTT.

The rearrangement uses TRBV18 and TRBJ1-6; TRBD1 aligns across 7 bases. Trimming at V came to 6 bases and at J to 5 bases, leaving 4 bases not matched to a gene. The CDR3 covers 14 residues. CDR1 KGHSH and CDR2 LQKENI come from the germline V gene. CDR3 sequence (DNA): TGTGCCAGCTCCCGCACAGGGGATAATTCACCCCTCCACTTT. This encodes CASSRTGDNSPLHF.

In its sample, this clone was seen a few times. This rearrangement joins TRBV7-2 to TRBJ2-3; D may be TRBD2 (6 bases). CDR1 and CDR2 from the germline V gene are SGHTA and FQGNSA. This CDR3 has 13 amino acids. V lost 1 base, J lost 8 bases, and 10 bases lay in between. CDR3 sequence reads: CASSLEVRGTQYF. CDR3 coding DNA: TGTGCCAGCAGCTTAGAGGTGCGGGGTACGCAGTATTTT. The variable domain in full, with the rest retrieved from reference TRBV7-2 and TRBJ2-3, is GAGVSQSPSNKVTEKGKDVELRCDPISGHTALYWYRQSLGQGLEFLIYFQGNSAPDKSGLPSDRFSAERTGGSVSTLTIQRTQQEDSAVYLCASSLEVRGTQYFGPGTRLTVL.

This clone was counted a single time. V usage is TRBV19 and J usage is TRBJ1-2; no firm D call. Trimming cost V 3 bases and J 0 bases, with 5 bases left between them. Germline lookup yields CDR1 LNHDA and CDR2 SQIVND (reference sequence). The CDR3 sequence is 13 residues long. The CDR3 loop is CASSILANYGYTF. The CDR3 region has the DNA TGTGCCAGTAGTATCCTCGCTAACTATGGCTACACCTTC.

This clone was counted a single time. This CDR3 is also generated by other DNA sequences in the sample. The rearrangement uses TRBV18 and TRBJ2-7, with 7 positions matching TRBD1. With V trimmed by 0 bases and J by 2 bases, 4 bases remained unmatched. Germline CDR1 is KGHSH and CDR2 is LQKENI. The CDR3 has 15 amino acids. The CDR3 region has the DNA TGTGCCAGCTCACCACCCGGGACAGTCACCTACGAGCAGTACTTC. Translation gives CASSPPGTVTYEQYF.

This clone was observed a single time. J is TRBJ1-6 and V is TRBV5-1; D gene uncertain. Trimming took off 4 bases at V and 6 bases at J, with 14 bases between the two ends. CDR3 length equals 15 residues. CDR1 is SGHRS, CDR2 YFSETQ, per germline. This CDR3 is CASSPSDGVNSPLHF. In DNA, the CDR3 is TGCGCCAGCAGCCCCTCGGACGGGGTTAATTCACCCCTCCACTTT.

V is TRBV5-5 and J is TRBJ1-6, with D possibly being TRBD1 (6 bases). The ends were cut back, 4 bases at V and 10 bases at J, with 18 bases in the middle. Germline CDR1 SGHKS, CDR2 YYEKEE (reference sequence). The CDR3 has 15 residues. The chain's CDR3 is CASSRDRLGRSPLHF. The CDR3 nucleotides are TGTGCCAGCAGCCGCGACAGGCTGGGTCGATCACCCCTCCACTTT.

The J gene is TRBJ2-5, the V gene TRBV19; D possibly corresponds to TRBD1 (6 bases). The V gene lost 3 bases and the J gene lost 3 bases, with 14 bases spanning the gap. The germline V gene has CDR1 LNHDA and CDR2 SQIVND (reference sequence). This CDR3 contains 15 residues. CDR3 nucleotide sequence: TGTGCCAGTAGTATGGGGGCGATGTGGAAAGAGACCCAGTACTTC. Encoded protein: CASSMGAMWKETQYF.